The clone carrying this T cell receptor beta chain has a count of ten or more. This sample is part of a study of T cells after yellow fever vaccination. TCRdb recomputed calls from the 5' RACE reads with MiXCR, one row per CDR3 protein. The sample contains about 230,000 distinct CDR3 sequences, 6.7% of which appear only once. Germline CDR1 is SGHTA and CDR2 is FQGNSA. This CDR3 has 15 residues. The V segment lost 2 bases and the J segment 2 bases; nucleotides outside the gene matches: 3. Sequenced material: CD4+ T cells sorted from PBMCs, taken on the day of the yellow fever booster vaccination. The chain uses TRBV7-2 and TRBJ2-3; 8 bases fit TRBD2. The receptor was derived from a man aged 30 to 45 who received the YFV17D yellow fever vaccine. CDR3 nucleotide sequence: TGTGCCAGCAGCTTAATACTAGCGGCCACAGATACGCAGTATTTT. Residues: CASSLILAATDTQYF.